The present T cell receptor beta chain was sequenced within a study of T cells in Graves' hyperthyroidism and ophthalmopathy. This clonotype was seen ten or more times. Exclusion followed for patients with uncontrolled infection, other autoimmune disease, pregnancy or lactation. TCR beta CDR3 sequences were amplified from RNA transcripts. With the HTBI primer set, the TCR CDR3 went through a first round of RT-PCR. TCRdb analysed the multiplex PCR reads with MiXCR anew, one entry per CDR3 protein. Of about 290,000 distinct CDR3 sequences in the sample, 17% were seen once. Trimming removed 3 bases from V and 2 bases from J, with 14 bases in between. Germline CDR1 is SGHTA and CDR2 is FQGNSA. CDR3 length: 15 amino acids.

This TCR was recovered from a woman in her sixties with Graves' ophthalmopathy. Sequencing used blood. The chain has TRBV7-2 and TRBJ2-7; D is undetermined. CDR3 residues: CASSFSGPQTYEQYF. In nucleotides, the CDR3 is TGTGCCAGCAGCTTTAGTGGGCCACAAACCTACGAGCAGTACTTC.